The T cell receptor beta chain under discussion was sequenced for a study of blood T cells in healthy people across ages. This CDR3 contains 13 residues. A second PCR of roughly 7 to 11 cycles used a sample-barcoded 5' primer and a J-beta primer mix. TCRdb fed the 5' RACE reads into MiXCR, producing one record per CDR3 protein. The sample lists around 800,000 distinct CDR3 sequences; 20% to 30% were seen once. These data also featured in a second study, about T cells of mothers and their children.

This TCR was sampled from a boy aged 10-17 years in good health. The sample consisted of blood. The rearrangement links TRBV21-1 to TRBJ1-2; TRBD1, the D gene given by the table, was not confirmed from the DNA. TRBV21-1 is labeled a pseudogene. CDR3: CASIPRVVYGYTF. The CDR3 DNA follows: TGTGCCAGCATCCCCAGGGTGGTCTATGGCTACACCTTC.